Below are 17 T cell receptor beta chains sequenced from a single sample in a study of PD-1 blockade in mismatch repair-deficient tumors. Here immunoSEQ multiplex PCR was the method, and the copy in TCRdb shows in-frame clones only, minus some. The sample holds some 120,000 clones, about 83% seen once. This sample comprised peripheral blood, obtained roughly 13 months after starting pembrolizumab. All receptors derive from an adult with mismatch repair-deficient cancer.

V and J are TRBV30 and TRBJ2-7, with 9 bases matching TRBD2. Germline assignment: CDR1 GTSNPN and CDR2 SVGIG (reference sequence). This CDR3 has 15 residues. With V trimmed by 0 bases and J by 3 bases, 6 bases remained unmatched. CDR3 bases: TGTGCCTGGAGTGTAGGGCTAGCGGGAATCTACGAGCAGTACTTC. The encoded protein is CAWSVGLAGIYEQYF.

V usage is TRBV29-1 and J usage is TRBJ2-2, with TRBD2 identical over 12 bases. This CDR3 comprises 15 residues. V was clipped by 4 bases and J by 6 bases; unmatched bases: 6. Germline CDR1 reads SQVTM; CDR2 reads ANQGSEA. The CDR3 DNA follows: TGCAGCGTTGTGAGTCTAGCGGGAGGGCCCGGGGAGCTGTTTTTT. Translation: CSVVSLAGGPGELFF.

The chain links TRBV19 to TRBJ1-2; 9 nucleotides match TRBD1. The CDR3 is made up of 14 amino acids. Germline trimming cut 9 bases from V and 2 bases from J; bases unmatched to any gene: 7. CDR1 and CDR2 from the germline V gene are LNHDA and SQIVND (reference sequence). CDR3 amino acids: CASSQGAMNYGYTF. The CDR3 DNA reads TGTGCCAGCTCACAGGGGGCAATGAACTATGGCTACACCTTC.

The chain combines TRBV29-1 with TRBJ2-7; D may be TRBD2 (6 bases). CDR3 length: 15 residues. The V end lost 7 bases, the J end lost 4 bases, and 23 bases lay between the germline ends. Germline CDR1 SQVTM, CDR2 ANQGSEA. The CDR3 spells CSAQARDWGIYEQYF. CDR3 nucleotide sequence: TGCAGCGCACAAGCCCGGGACTGGGGAATATACGAGCAGTACTTC.

The chain has TRBV30 and TRBJ2-5; D could derive from TRBD1 or TRBD2 (6 bases each). The V end lost 3 bases, the J end lost 5 bases, and 19 bases lay between the germline ends. The CDR3 is made up of 15 amino acids. Germline CDR1 and CDR2: GTSNPN and SVGIG (reference sequence). The CDR3 DNA sequence: TGTGCCTGGAGCAGATCGGGGGCCCCCCTTGAGACCCAGTACTTC. Translated: CAWSRSGAPLETQYF.

In regard to this clone: This CDR3 is also generated by other DNA sequences in the sample. The J gene is TRBJ2-5, the V gene TRBV7-9; the D is unclear. The CDR3 is 11 amino acids. Trimming shortened V by 3 bases and J by 5 bases, and 4 bases separated the two germline ends. Germline CDR1 and CDR2: SEHNR and FQNEAQ (reference sequence). The CDR3 DNA sequence: TGTGCCAGCAGCTTGGTGGAGACCCAGTACTTC. This encodes CASSLVETQYF.

This sequence joins TRBV19 and TRBJ2-2; 7 bases are shared with TRBD2. The germline CDR1 and CDR2 sequences are LNHDA and SQIVND (reference sequence). The CDR3 sequence is 13 residues long. After removal of 9 bases from V and 1 base from J, the junction contained 2 bases not matched to a gene. CDR3 loop: CASQRGNTGELFF. The CDR3 DNA reads TGTGCCAGCCAGCGGGGGAACACCGGGGAGCTGTTTTTT.

This clone showed up just once. This chain uses TRBV11-2 with TRBJ1-1; weak D call: TRBD1 (5 bases). The germline V and J ends were trimmed by 1 base and 4 bases, with 10 bases remaining between them. CDR3 length equals 14 residues. Germline V gene sequence: CDR1 SGHAT, CDR2 FQNNGV. CDR3 sequence: CASSLGGGSTEAFF. The CDR3 nucleotides read TGTGCCAGCAGCTTAGGTGGGGGGAGCACTGAAGCTTTCTTT.

This clone was observed a few times. The chain combines TRBV7-2 with TRBJ2-2; possible D gene TRBD1, 5 bases. Trimming removed 5 bases from V and 4 bases from J, with 14 bases in between. Germline CDR1 reads SGHTA; CDR2 reads FQGNSA. This CDR3 region has 15 residues. This CDR3 is CASSRSIGATGELFF. The CDR3 nucleotides read TGTGCCAGCAGCCGGTCTATAGGGGCCACCGGGGAGCTGTTTTTT.

This clone was observed a handful of times. The rearrangement joins TRBV28 to TRBJ2-1; D uncertain. Germline values: CDR1 MDHEN, CDR2 SYDVKM. This CDR3 comprises 12 residues. V gave up 7 bases and J gave up 9 bases, with 13 bases separating them. The CDR3 DNA reads as TGTGCCAGCACCCTGGCCCTTAGTGAGCAGTTCTTC. Protein: CASTLALSEQFF.

A few counts support this clone. J is TRBJ1-1 and V is TRBV5-6; weak D call: TRBD1 (5 bases). CDR3 length: 15 residues. With 5 bases removed from V and 1 base from J, the gap between germline ends came to 15 bases. Germline V gives CDR1 SGHDT, CDR2 YYEEEE. The CDR3 sequence: CASSSTRQPNTEAFF. The CDR3 region has the DNA TGTGCCAGCAGTTCCACAAGACAGCCGAACACTGAAGCTTTCTTT.

This clone has a single count. J is TRBJ2-5 and V is TRBV7-2, with TRBD2 identical over 11 bases. Looked up from germline, CDR1 is SGHTA and CDR2 is FQGNSA. The CDR3 length is 15 residues. V gave up 3 bases and J gave up 3 bases; unmatched junction bases: 3. CDR3 region: CASSFSGRVEETQYF. The CDR3 region has the DNA TGTGCCAGCAGCTTTAGCGGGAGGGTAGAAGAGACCCAGTACTTC.

V usage is TRBV7-6 and J usage is TRBJ2-5; no firm D call. Trimming removed 4 bases from V and 0 bases from J, with 3 bases in between. Germline V gives CDR1 SGHVS, CDR2 FNYEAQ. This CDR3 region has 12 residues. The CDR3 nucleotides read TGTGCCAGCAGCTCGTACCAAGAGACCCAGTACTTC. Translated, it gives CASSSYQETQYF.

This sequence joins TRBV29-1 and TRBJ2-1; the D is unclear. Germline CDR1 SQVTM, CDR2 ANQGSEA. The V end lost 1 base, the J end lost 6 bases, and 13 bases lay between the germline ends. CDR3 length equals 14 residues. CDR3 residues: CSVEVGQSTNEQFF. DNA of the CDR3: TGCAGCGTTGAAGTTGGCCAGTCCACCAATGAGCAGTTCTTC.

The V gene is TRBV19, the J gene TRBJ2-5, with 8 positions matching TRBD2. The CDR3 sequence is 13 residues long. Germline assignment: CDR1 LNHDA and CDR2 SQIVND (reference sequence). Losses at the gene ends were 6 bases for V and 3 bases for J; bases not matched to a gene: 3. CDR3 sequence: CASRGLEEETQYF. The CDR3 DNA reads TGTGCCAGTAGGGGACTAGAGGAAGAGACCCAGTACTTC.

The genes are TRBV9 and TRBJ2-1; 11 positions match TRBD2. CDR1 and CDR2 (germline): SGDLS, YYNGEE. The CDR3 contains 14 residues. With V trimmed by 2 bases and J by 12 bases, 7 bases remained unmatched. The CDR3 nucleotides are TGTGCCAGCAGCGTGGGACTAGCGGAAATCGGGCAGTTCTTC. Protein product: CASSVGLAEIGQFF.

This clone has more than one count but fewer than ten. V usage is TRBV5-6 and J usage is TRBJ2-4; 8 nucleotides agree with TRBD2. Germline CDR1 and CDR2: SGHDT and YYEEEE. This CDR3 region has 17 residues. V was clipped by 0 bases and J by 0 bases; unmatched bases: 5. The CDR3 DNA is TGTGCCAGCAGCTTGGGGTCTAGCGGGCTAGCCAAAAACATTCAGTACTTC. Translation: CASSLGSSGLAKNIQYF.